This T cell receptor beta chain was sequenced in a study of T cells after posttransplantation cyclophosphamide. Study conclusions and caveats: Donor CD8+ memory clones often dominated recipient blood repertoires at later times.

Worth noting for this clone: Its antigen is currently unknown.

This related bone marrow graft donor gave peripheral blood on the day of marrow donation. The CDR3 has 14 amino acids. Germline CDR1 reads SQVTM; CDR2 reads ANQGSEA. With 4 bases clipped from V and 4 bases from J, the junction kept 3 bases outside the gene matches. Profiled with immunoSEQ multiplex PCR; TCRdb holds only in-frame clones, not every one. The sample comprises about 47,000 clones, 92% of which are singletons, and 3% to 3.5% rests with the top ten. The TCR originated in a woman in her 50s in good health and a related stem cell transplant donor. The sample consisted of PBMCs. The chain recombines TRBV29-1 with TRBJ2-1; 11 positions agree with TRBD2. The CDR3 protein is CSVATSGEYNEQFF. DNA for the CDR3: TGCAGCGTTGCGACTAGCGGGGAATACAATGAGCAGTTCTTC.